The source of this T cell receptor (beta chain) is a study of shared clonotypes between healthy human individuals. Study outcomes and limitations: Shared clonotypes across all four donors exceeded non-shared ones in generation probability.

Details on this clone: Its target is unknown.

Repertoires were generated with immunoSEQ multiplex PCR, while TCRdb's copy carries only in-frame clones and drops some. The repertoire consists of some 2.1 million clones, with 95% occurring once and the leading ten covering around 0.13%. Trimming shortened V by 0 bases and J by 4 bases, and 11 bases separated the two germline ends. The length of the CDR3 is 14 residues. The germline V gene has CDR1 SGHRS and CDR2 YFSETQ. The chain links TRBV5-1 to TRBJ2-7; the D gene is possibly TRBD2 (6 bases). The TCR was taken from a man between 18 and 35 years old in good health. The specimen sequenced was naive CD4+ T cells sorted from blood. As to subset: CD45RA+ positively selected. CDR3 protein: CASSLVRENYEQYF. The CDR3 coding sequence is TGCGCCAGCAGCTTGGTTCGGGAGAATTACGAGCAGTACTTC.